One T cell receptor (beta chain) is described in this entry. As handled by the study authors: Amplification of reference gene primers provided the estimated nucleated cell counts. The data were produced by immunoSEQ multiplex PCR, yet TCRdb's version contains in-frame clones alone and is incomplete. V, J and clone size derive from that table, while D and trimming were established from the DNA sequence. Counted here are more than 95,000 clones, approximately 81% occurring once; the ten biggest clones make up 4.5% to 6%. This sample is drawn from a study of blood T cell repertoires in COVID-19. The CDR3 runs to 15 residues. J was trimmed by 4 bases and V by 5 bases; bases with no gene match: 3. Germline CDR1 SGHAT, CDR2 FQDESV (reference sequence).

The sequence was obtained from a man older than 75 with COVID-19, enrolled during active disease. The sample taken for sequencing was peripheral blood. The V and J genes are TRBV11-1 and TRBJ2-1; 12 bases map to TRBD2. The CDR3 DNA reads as TGTGCCAGCAGCCCCGGGACTAGCGGGTACAATGAGCAGTTCTTC. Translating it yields CASSPGTSGYNEQFF.